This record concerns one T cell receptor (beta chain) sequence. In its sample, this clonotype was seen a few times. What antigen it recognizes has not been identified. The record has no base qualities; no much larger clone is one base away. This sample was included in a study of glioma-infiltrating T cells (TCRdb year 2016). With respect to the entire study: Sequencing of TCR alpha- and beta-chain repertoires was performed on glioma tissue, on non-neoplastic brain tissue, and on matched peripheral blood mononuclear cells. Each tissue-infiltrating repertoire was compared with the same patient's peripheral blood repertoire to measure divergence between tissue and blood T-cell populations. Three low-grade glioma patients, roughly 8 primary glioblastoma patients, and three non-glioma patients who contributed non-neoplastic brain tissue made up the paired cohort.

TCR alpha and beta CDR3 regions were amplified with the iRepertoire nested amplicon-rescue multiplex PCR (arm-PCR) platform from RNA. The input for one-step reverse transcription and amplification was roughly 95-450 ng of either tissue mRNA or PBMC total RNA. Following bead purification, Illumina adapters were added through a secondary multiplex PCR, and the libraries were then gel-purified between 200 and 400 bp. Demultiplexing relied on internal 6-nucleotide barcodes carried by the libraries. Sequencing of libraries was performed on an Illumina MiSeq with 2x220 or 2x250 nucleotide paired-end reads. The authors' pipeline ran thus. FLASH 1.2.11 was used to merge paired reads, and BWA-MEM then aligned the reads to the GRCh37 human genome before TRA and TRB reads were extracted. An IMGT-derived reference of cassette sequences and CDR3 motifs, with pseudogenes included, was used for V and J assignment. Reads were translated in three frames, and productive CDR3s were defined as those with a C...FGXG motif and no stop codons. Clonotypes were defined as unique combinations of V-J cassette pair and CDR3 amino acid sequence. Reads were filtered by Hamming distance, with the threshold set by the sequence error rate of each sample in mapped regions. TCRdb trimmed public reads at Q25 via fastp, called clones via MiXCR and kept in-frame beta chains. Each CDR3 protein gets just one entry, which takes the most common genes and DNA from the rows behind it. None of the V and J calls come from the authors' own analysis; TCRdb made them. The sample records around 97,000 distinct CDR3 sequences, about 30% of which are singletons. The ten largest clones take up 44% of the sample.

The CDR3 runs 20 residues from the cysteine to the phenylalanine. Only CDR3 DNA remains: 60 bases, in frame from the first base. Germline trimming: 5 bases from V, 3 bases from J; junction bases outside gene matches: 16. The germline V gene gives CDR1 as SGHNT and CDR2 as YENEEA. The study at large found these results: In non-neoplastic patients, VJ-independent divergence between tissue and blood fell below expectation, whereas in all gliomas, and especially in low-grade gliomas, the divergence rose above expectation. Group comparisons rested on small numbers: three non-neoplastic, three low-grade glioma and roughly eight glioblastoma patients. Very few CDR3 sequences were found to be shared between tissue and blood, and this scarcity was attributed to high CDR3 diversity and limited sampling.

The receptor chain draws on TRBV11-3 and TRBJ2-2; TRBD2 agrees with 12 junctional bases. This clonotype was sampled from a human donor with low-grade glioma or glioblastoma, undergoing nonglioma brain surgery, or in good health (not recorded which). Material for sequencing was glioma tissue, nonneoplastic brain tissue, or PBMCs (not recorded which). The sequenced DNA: TGTGCCAGCAGCCCGAGACGACTAGCGGGGGCCCCGGGTTACACCGGGGAGCTGTTTTTT. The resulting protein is CASSPRRLAGAPGYTGELFF.